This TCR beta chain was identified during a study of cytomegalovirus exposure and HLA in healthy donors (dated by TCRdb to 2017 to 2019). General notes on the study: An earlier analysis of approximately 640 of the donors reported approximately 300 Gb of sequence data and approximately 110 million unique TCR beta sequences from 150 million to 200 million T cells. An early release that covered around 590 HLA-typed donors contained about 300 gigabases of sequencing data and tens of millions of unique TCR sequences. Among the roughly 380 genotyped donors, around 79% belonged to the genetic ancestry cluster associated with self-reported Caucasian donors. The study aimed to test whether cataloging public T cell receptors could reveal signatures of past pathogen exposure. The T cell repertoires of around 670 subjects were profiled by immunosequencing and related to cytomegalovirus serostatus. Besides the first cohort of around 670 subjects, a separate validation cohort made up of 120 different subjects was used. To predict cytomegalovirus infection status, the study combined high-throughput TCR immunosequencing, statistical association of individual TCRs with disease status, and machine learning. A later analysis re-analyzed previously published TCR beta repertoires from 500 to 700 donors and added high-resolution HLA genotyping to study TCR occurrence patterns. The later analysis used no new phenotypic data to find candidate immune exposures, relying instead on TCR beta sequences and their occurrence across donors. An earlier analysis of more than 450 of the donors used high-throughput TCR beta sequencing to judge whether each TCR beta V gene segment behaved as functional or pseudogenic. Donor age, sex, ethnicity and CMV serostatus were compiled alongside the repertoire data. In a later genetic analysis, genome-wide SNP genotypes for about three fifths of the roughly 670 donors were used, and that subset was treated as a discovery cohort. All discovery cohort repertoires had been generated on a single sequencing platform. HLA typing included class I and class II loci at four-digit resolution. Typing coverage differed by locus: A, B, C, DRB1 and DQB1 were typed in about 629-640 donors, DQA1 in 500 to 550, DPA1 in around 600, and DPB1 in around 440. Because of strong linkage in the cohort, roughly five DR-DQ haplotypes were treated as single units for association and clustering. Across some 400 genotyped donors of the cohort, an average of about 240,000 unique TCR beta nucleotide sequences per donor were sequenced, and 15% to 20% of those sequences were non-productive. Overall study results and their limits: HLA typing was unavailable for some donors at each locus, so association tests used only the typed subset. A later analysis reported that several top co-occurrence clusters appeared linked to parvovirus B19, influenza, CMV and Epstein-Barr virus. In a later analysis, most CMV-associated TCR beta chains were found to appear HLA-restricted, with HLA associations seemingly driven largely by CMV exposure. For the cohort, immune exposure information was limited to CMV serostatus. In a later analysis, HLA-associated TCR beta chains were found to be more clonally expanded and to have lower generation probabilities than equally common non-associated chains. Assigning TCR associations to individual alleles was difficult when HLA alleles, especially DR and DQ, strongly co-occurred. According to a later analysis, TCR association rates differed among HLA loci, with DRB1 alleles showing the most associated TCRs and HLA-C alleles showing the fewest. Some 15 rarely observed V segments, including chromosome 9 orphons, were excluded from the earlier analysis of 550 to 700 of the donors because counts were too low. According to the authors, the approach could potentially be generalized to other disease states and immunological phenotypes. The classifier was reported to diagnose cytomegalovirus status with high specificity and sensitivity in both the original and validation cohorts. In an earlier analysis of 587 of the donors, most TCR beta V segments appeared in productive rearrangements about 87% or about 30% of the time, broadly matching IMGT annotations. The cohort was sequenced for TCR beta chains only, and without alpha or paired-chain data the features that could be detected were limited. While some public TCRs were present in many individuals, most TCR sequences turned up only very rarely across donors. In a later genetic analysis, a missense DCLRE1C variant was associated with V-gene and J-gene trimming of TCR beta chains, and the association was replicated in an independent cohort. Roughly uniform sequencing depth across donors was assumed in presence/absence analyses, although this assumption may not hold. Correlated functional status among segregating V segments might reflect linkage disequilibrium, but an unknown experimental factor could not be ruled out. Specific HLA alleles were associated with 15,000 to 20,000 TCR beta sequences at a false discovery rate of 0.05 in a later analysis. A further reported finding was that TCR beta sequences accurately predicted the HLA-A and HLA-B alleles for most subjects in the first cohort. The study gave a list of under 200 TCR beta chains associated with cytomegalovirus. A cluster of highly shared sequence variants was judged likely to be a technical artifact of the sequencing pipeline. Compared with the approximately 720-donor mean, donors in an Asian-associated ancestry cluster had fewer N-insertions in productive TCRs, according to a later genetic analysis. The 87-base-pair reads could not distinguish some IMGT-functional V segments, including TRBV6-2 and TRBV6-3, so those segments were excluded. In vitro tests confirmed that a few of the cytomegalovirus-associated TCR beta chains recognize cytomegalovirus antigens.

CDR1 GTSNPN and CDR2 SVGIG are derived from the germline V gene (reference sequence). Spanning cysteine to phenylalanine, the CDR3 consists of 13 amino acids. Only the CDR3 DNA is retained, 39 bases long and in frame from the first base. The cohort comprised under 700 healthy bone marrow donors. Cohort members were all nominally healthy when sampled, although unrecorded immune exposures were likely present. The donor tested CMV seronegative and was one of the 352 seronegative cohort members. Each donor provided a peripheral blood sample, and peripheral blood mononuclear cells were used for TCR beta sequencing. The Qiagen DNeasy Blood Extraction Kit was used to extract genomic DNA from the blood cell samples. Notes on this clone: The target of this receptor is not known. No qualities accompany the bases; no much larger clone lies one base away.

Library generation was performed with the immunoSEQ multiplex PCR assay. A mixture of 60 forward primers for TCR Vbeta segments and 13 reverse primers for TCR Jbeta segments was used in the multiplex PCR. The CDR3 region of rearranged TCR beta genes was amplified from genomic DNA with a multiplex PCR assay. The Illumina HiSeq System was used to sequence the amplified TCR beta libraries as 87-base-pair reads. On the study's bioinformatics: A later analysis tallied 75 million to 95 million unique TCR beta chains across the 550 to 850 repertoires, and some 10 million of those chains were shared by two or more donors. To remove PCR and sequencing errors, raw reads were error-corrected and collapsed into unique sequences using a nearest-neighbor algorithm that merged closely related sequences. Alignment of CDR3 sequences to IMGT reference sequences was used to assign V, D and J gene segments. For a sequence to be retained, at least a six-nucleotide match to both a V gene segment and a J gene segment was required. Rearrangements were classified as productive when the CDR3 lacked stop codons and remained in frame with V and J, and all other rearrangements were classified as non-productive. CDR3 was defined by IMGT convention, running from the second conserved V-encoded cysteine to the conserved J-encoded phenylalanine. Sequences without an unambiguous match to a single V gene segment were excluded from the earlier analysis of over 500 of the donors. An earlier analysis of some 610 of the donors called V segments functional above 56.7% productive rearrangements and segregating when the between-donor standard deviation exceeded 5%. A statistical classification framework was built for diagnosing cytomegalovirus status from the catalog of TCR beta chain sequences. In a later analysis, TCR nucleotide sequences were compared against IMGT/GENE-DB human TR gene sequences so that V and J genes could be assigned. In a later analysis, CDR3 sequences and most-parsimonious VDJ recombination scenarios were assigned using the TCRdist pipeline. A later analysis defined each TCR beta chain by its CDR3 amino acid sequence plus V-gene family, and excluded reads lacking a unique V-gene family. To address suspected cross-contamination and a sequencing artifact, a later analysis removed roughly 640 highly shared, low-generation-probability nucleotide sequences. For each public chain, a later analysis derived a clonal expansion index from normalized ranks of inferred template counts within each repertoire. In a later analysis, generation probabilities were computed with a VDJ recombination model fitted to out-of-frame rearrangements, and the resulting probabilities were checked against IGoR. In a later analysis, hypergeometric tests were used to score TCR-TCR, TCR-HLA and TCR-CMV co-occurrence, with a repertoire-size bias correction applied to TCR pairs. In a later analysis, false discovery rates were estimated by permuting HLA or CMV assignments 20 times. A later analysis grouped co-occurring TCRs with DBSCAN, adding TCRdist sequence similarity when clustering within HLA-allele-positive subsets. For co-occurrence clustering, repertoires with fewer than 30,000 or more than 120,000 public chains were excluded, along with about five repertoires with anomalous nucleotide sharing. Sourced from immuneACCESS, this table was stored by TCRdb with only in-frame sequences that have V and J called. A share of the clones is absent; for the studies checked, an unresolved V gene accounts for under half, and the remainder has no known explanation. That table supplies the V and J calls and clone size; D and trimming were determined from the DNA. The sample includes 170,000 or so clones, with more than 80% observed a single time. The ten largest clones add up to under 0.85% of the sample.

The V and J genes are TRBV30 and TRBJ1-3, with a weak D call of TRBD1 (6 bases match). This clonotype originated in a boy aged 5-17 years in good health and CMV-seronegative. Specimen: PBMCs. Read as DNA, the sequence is TGTGCTCTTGGGGGCAGCTCTGGAAACACCATATATTTT. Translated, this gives CALGGSSGNTIYF.